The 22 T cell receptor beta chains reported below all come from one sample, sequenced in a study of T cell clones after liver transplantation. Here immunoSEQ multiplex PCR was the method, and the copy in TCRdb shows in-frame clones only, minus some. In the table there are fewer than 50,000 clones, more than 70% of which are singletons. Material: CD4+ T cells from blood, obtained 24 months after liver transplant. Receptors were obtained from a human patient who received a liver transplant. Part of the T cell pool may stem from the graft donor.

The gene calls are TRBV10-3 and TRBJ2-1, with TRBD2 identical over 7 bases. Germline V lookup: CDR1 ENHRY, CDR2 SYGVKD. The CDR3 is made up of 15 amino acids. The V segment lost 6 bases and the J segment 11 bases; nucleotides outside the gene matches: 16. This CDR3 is CAISPGTGTNKKQFF. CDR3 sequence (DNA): TGTGCCATCAGCCCTGGAACCGGGACTAATAAAAAGCAGTTCTTC.

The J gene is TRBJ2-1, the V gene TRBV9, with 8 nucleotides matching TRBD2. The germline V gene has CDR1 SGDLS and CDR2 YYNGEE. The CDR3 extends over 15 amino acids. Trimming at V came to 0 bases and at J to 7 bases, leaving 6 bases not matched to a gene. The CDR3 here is CASSVVSGGGNEQFF. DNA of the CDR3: TGTGCCAGCAGCGTAGTGAGCGGGGGAGGGAATGAGCAGTTCTTC.

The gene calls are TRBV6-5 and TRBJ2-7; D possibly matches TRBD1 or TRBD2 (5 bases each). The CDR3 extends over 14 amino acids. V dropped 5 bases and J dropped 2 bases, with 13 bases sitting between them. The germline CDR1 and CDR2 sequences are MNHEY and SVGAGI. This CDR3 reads CASSGRGLAYEQYF. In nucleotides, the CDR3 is TGTGCCAGCAGTGGACGGGGCCTGGCCTACGAGCAGTACTTC.

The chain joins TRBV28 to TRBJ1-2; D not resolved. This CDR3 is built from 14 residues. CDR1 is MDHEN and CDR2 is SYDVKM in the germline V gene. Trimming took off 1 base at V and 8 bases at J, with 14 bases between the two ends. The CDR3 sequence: CASSLSLAPSGYTF. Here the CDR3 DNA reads TGTGCCAGCAGTTTATCTCTGGCCCCTAGCGGCTACACCTTC.

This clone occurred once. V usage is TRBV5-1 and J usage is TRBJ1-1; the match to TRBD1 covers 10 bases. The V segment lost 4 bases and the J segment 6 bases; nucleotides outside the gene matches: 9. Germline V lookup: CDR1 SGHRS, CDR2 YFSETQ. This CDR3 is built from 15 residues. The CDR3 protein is CASSLNRDRGAEAFF. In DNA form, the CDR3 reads TGCGCCAGCAGCCTAAACCGGGACAGGGGCGCTGAAGCTTTCTTT.

CDR3 coding DNA: TGTGCCACCAGCGGGGATTCGGATACGCAGTATTTT. It translates to CATSGDSDTQYF. V usage is TRBV15 and J usage is TRBJ2-3; no clear D. Germline lookup yields CDR1 LNHNV and CDR2 YYDKDF (reference sequence). This CDR3 contains 12 residues. V was pared by 5 bases and J by 6 bases, with 9 bases between.

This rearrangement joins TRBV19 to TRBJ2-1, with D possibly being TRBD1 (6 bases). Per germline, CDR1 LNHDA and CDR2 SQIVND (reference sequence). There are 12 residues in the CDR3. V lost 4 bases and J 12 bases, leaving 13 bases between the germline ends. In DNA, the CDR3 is TGTGCCAGTAGTAAGCTAGACAGGCGGCAGTTCTTC. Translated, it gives CASSKLDRRQFF. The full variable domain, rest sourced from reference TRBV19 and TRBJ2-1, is DGGITQSPKYLFRKEGQNVTLSCEQNLNHDAMYWYRQDPGQGLRLIYYSQIVNDFQKGDIAEGYSVSREKKESFPLTVTSAQKNPTAFYLCASSKLDRRQFFGPGTRLTVL.

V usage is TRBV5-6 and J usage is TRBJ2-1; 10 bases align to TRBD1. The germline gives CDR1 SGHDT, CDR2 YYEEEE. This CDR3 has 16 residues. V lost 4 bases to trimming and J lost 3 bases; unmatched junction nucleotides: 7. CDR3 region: CASSPRDRGIYNEQFF. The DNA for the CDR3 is TGTGCCAGCAGCCCACGGGACAGGGGAATCTACAATGAGCAGTTCTTC.

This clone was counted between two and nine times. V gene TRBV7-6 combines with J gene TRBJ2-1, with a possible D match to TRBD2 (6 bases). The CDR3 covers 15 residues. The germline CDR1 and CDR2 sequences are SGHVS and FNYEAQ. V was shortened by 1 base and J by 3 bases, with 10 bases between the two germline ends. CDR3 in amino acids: CASSLGGTDYNEQFF. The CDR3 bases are TGTGCCAGCAGCTTAGGGGGGACTGACTACAATGAGCAGTTCTTC.

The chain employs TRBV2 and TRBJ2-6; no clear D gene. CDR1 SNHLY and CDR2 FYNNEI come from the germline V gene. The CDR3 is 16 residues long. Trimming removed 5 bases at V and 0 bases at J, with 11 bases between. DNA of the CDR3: TGTGCCAGCAGTTACTCCAGGTTCTCTGGGGCCAACGTCCTGACTTTC. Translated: CASSYSRFSGANVLTF. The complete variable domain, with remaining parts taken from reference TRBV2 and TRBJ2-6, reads EPEVTQTPSHQVTQMGQEVILRCVPISNHLYFYWYRQILGQKVEFLVSFYNNEISEKSEIFDDQFSVERPDGSNFTLKIRSTKLEDSAMYFCASSYSRFSGANVLTFGAGSRLTVL.

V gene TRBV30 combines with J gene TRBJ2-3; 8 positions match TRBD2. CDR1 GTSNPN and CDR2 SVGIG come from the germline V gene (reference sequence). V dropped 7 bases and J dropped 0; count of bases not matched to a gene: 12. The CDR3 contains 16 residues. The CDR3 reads CAYLPGGVASTDTQYF. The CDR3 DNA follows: TGTGCCTACCTCCCGGGGGGGGTGGCGAGCACAGATACGCAGTATTTT. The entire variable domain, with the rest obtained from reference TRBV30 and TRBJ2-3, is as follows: SQTIHQWPATLVQPVGSPLSLECTVEGTSNPNLYWYRQAAGRGLQLLFYSVGIGQISSEVPQNLSASRPQDRQFILSSKKLLLSDSGFYLCAYLPGGVASTDTQYFGPGTRLTVL.

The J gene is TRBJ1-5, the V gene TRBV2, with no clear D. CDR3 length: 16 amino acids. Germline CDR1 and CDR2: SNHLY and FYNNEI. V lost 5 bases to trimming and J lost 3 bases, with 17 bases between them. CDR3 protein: CASSWEVVDFNQPQHF. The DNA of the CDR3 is TGTGCCAGCAGTTGGGAGGTCGTAGACTTCAATCAGCCCCAGCATTTT.

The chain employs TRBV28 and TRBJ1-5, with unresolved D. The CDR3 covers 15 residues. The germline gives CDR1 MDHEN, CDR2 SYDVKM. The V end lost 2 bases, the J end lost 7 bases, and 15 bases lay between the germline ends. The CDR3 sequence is CASSLHQAGTQPQHF. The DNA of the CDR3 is TGTGCCAGCAGTTTACATCAGGCGGGTACGCAGCCCCAGCATTTT.

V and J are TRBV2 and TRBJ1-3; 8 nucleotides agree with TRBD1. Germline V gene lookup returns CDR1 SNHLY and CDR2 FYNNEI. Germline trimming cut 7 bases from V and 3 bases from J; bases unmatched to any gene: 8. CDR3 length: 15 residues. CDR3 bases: TGTGCCAGCAACCCTGCCAGGGGGCTTGGAAACACCATATATTTT. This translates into CASNPARGLGNTIYF.

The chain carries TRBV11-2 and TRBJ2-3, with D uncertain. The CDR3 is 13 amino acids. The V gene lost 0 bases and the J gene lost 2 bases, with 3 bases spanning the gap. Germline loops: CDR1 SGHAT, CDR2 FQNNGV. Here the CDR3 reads CASSLDPTDTQYF. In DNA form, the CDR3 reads TGTGCCAGCAGCTTAGATCCCACAGATACGCAGTATTTT.

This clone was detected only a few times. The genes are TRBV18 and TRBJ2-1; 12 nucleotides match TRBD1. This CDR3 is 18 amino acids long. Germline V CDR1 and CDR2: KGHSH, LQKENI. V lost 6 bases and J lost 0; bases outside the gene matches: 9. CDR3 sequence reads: CASSQGTGGPSSYNEQFF. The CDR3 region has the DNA TGTGCCAGCTCCCAAGGGACAGGGGGCCCCAGCTCCTACAATGAGCAGTTCTTC.

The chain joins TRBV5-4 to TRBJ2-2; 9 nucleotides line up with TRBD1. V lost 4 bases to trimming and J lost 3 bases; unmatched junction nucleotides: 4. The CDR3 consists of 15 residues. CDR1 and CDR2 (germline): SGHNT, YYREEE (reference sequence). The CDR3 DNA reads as TGTGCCAGCAGCCTCCGGACAGGGGACACCGGGGAGCTGTTTTTT. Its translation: CASSLRTGDTGELFF.

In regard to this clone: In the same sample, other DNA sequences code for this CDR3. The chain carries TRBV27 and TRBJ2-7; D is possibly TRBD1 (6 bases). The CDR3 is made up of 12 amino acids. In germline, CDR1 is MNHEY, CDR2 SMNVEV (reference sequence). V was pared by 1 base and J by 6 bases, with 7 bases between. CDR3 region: CASSLLGGEQYF. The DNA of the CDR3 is TGTGCCAGCAGTTTATTAGGGGGCGAGCAGTACTTC.

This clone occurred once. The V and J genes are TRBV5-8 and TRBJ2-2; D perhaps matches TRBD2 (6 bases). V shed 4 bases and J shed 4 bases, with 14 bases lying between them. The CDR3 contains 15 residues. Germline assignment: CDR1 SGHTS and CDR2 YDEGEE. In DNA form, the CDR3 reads TGTGCCAGCAGCCTGGAGGGACTCAGCACCGGGGAGCTGTTTTTT. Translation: CASSLEGLSTGELFF.

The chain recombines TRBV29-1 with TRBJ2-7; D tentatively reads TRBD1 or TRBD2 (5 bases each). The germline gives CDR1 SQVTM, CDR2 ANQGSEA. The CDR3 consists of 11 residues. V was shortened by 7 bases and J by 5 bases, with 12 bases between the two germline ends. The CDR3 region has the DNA TGCAGCGCCCTTTGGGGGAACGAGCAGTACTTC. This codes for CSALWGNEQYF.

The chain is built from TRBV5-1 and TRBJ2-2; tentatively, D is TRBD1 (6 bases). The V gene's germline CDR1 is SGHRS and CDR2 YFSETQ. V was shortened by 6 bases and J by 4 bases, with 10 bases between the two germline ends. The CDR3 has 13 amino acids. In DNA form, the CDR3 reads TGCGCCAGCACAGGGGCTGGCACCGGGGAGCTGTTTTTT. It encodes CASTGAGTGELFF.

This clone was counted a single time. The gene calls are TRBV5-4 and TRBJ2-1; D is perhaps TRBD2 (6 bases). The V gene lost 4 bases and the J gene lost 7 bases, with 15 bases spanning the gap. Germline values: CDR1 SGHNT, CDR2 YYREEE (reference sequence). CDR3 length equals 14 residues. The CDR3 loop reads CASSRMGGNNEQFF. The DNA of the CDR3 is TGTGCCAGCAGCCGGATGGGGGGAAATAATGAGCAGTTCTTC.